Listed here are 22 T cell receptor beta chains from one sample, sequenced in a study of blood T cell repertoires in COVID-19 (dated by TCRdb to 2019 to 2021). The method was the immunoSEQ multiplex PCR assay. TCRdb holds this immuneACCESS table with in-frame rearrangements only. Some clones are missing; in checked studies, unresolved V genes explain under half, and the rest has no known cause. In this sample the table shows about 300,000 clones, roughly 89% of which occur a single time. The biggest ten clones account for about 1.7% of the sample. The sequenced sample consisted of PBMCs or T cells enriched from blood (not recorded which). The receptors come from a middle-aged woman who had recovered from COVID-19.

The chain links TRBV21-1 to TRBJ1-5. TRBV21-1 is reported as a pseudogene. This CDR3 has 15 residues. The DNA for the CDR3 is TGTGCCAGCAGCAAAAGGGAGAGGGAGGGTCAGCCCCAGCATTTT. Its translation is CASSKREREGQPQHF.

This clone has more than one count but fewer than ten. V is TRBV5-5 and J is TRBJ2-5, with 9 positions matching TRBD2. Losses at the gene ends were 1 base for V and 1 base for J; bases not matched to a gene: 5. Germline V CDR1 and CDR2: SGHKS, YYEKEE (reference sequence). The CDR3 has 16 residues. The CDR3 reads CASSLLAGELQETQYF. The CDR3 coding sequence is TGTGCCAGCAGCTTGTTAGCGGGGGAGCTCCAAGAGACCCAGTACTTC.

The V gene is TRBV6-5, the J gene TRBJ2-7; 9 bases agree with TRBD1. Germline V gene data show CDR1 as MNHEY and CDR2 as SVGAGI. The length of the CDR3 is 14 residues. V was pared by 7 bases and J by 2 bases, with 6 bases of the junction left unmatched. The CDR3 spells CASNRGQGTYEQYF. The DNA of the CDR3 is TGTGCCAGCAATCGGGGACAGGGAACCTACGAGCAGTACTTC.

The rearrangement joins TRBV5-6 to TRBJ1-1; D is possibly TRBD1 (6 bases). The CDR3 has 13 residues. Deletions cut 4 bases from V and 0 bases from J, with 7 bases between. The germline V gene encodes CDR1 SGHDT and CDR2 YYEEEE. CDR3 DNA sequence: TGTGCCAGCAGCGGACAGCTGAACACTGAAGCTTTCTTT. This translates into CASSGQLNTEAFF.

V is TRBV4-1 and J is TRBJ2-3; 9 bases map to TRBD1. CDR3 size: 17 residues. Germline loops: CDR1 MGHRA, CDR2 YSYEKL. V gave up 4 bases and J gave up 1 base; unmatched junction bases: 9. The CDR3 sequence: CASSRLPGQGRTDTQYF. Written as DNA, the CDR3 is TGCGCCAGCAGCCGCTTACCGGGACAGGGCCGCACAGATACGCAGTATTTT.

Note on this clone: Other DNA sequences from this sample encode an identical CDR3 as well. This chain joins TRBV6-5 and TRBJ1-6; 7 bases agree with TRBD1. CDR1 and CDR2 (germline): MNHEY, SVGAGI. V lost 0 bases and J lost 7; bases outside the gene matches: 3. This CDR3 spans 15 amino acids. The DNA of the CDR3 is TGTGCCAGCAGTTACTCGAGACAGGGAAATTCACCCCTCCACTTT. Amino acids: CASSYSRQGNSPLHF.

The chain combines TRBV7-8 with TRBJ2-7; tentatively, D is TRBD1 (6 bases). V was trimmed by 3 bases and J by 3 bases, leaving 15 bases between them. Looked up from germline, CDR1 is SGHVS and CDR2 is FQNEAQ. The CDR3 consists of 15 residues. Here the CDR3 reads CASSLLDRIFYEQYF. In DNA form, the CDR3 reads TGTGCCAGCAGCTTGTTGGACAGAATATTCTACGAGCAGTACTTC.

This clone was seen just once. The chain links TRBV6-4 to TRBJ2-4, with TRBD1 matching over 7 bases. Per germline, CDR1 MRHNA and CDR2 SNTAGT. V was pared by 6 bases and J by 9 bases, with 11 bases of the junction left unmatched. This CDR3 region has 14 residues. This chain's CDR3 is CASSPDRAGGIQYF. CDR3 nucleotides: TGTGCCAGCAGCCCCGACAGGGCTGGGGGCATTCAGTACTTC.

The chain combines TRBV5-1 with TRBJ2-1; 9 bases fit TRBD2. J gave up 6 bases and V 0 bases, and 1 base lay outside the gene matches. CDR3 length: 14 amino acids. The V gene's germline CDR1 is SGHRS and CDR2 YFSETQ. CDR3 in amino acids: CASSLGGGANEQFF. The CDR3 DNA reads TGCGCCAGCAGCTTGGGCGGGGGGGCCAATGAGCAGTTCTTC.

This chain connects TRBV19 to TRBJ2-5; D is unresolved. The germline CDR1 and CDR2 sequences are LNHDA and SQIVND (reference sequence). V gave up 3 bases and J gave up 2 bases, with 10 bases separating them. The CDR3 covers 14 residues. The CDR3 protein is CASSIYHEQETQYF. The CDR3 coding sequence is TGTGCCAGTAGTATCTATCATGAGCAAGAGACCCAGTACTTC.

The chain links TRBV6-1 to TRBJ2-7; 11 bases agree with TRBD2. This CDR3 has 16 residues. V lost 4 bases to trimming and J lost 0 bases; unmatched junction nucleotides: 5. Germline assignment: CDR1 MNHNS and CDR2 SASEGT. The CDR3 protein is CASSAGLAGDSYEQYF. The CDR3 coding sequence is TGTGCCAGCAGTGCCGGACTAGCGGGCGACTCCTACGAGCAGTACTTC.

This chain joins TRBV9 and TRBJ2-1; 14 bases are a match to TRBD2. CDR3 length: 17 amino acids. Looked up from germline, CDR1 is SGDLS and CDR2 is YYNGEE. J was trimmed by 5 bases and V by 1 base; bases with no gene match: 5. CDR3 amino acids: CASSVTTSGRGDNEQFF. The CDR3 coding sequence is TGTGCCAGCAGCGTAACGACTAGCGGGAGGGGAGACAATGAGCAGTTCTTC.

The DNA for the CDR3 is TGTGCCAGCTCACGCCTCGGGACAGGGAGAACGGACACTGAAGCTTTCTTT. Its protein product is CASSRLGTGRTDTEAFF. The V call is TRBV18, the J call TRBJ1-1, with TRBD1 identical over 9 bases. The CDR3 extends over 17 amino acids. Germline V gene data show CDR1 as KGHSH and CDR2 as LQKENI. The V and J ends lost 4 bases and 3 bases, in that order; junction bases with no gene match: 12.

The chain has TRBV5-1 and TRBJ1-1; D not resolved. CDR1 is SGHRS, CDR2 YFSETQ, per germline. V lost 3 bases and J 11 bases, leaving 20 bases between the germline ends. This CDR3 spans 14 amino acids. The CDR3 region is CASSSTTPKVGAFF. Here the CDR3 DNA reads TGCGCCAGCAGCTCTACTACACCCAAAGTTGGTGCTTTCTTT.

J is TRBJ1-6 and V is TRBV5-1, with 7 bases that match TRBD1. The CDR3 loop spans 15 amino acids. Germline-derived CDR1 and CDR2 are SGHRS and YFSETQ. Losses at the gene ends were 4 bases for V and 6 bases for J; bases not matched to a gene: 7. Here the CDR3 reads CASSPQGQTNSPLHF. CDR3 sequence (DNA): TGCGCCAGCAGCCCACAGGGACAGACTAATTCACCCCTCCACTTT.

The J gene is TRBJ1-2, the V gene TRBV19; D is ambiguous. Trimming removed 3 bases from V and 5 bases from J, with 13 bases in between. Germline loops: CDR1 LNHDA, CDR2 SQIVND (reference sequence). The CDR3 runs 14 residues. The CDR3: CASSMGAGSYGYTF. The CDR3 nucleotides read TGTGCCAGTAGTATGGGTGCCGGGTCTTATGGCTACACCTTC.

The J gene is TRBJ2-3, the V gene TRBV15, with D possibly being TRBD1 (6 bases). Trimming shortened V by 2 bases and J by 2 bases, and 14 bases separated the two germline ends. CDR3 size: 16 residues. CDR1 and CDR2 (germline): LNHNV, YYDKDF (reference sequence). The CDR3 DNA follows: TGTGCCACCAGCAGACCTGACGACAGGATCACAGATACGCAGTATTTT. This codes for CATSRPDDRITDTQYF.

This clone appeared once. Compared with germline, one end of the junction differs, possibly owing to a read error. V and J are TRBV7-9 and TRBJ1-2, with 8 bases aligning to TRBD1. CDR1 and CDR2 from the germline V gene are SEHNR and FQNEAQ (reference sequence). The CDR3 has 12 residues. This chain's CDR3 is CASSRTSGQESF. As DNA, the CDR3 is TGTGCCAGCAGCCGTACCTCGGGACAGGAGAGCTTC.

This clone has a single count. V usage is TRBV6-5 and J usage is TRBJ2-2; TRBD2 is a possible D gene (5 bases). The CDR3 is 13 amino acids. Trimming stripped 8 bases from V and 0 bases from J, with 7 bases between. Looked up from germline, CDR1 is MNHEY and CDR2 is SVGAGI. The CDR3 nucleotides read TGTGCCAGCCCGGACTCGAACACCGGGGAGCTGTTTTTT. Residues: CASPDSNTGELFF.

The chain joins TRBV10-3 to TRBJ2-1, with D unclear. Germline-derived CDR1 and CDR2 are ENHRY and SYGVKD. This CDR3 has 17 residues. Trimming left V 6 bases short and J 0 bases short, with 18 bases between. CDR3 bases: TGTGCCATCAGCGGAGTCGAGAGACTTAGCTCCTACAATGAGCAGTTCTTC. Translated: CAISGVERLSSYNEQFF.

This clone was counted at least ten times. The chain combines TRBV4-1 with TRBJ1-5; D remains unclear. The CDR3 covers 17 residues. The germline V gene encodes CDR1 MGHRA and CDR2 YSYEKL. Trimming pared 0 bases from V and 1 base from J, leaving 13 bases between. The CDR3 DNA sequence: TGCGCCAGCAGCCAAGATCCTCCGCGGGTGAGCAATCAGCCCCAGCATTTT. This sequence encodes CASSQDPPRVSNQPQHF.

The chain recombines TRBV18 with TRBJ1-2; D unclear. Germline V gene sequence: CDR1 KGHSH, CDR2 LQKENI. Trimming removed 2 bases from V and 2 bases from J, with 12 bases in between. The CDR3 length is 15 residues. CDR3 bases: TGTGCCAGCTCACCATTTAATGGCGGCAACTATGGCTACACCTTC. It codes for CASSPFNGGNYGYTF.